Listed below are T cell receptor beta chains from one sample, sequenced in a study of radiotherapy plus CTLA-4 blockade in lung cancer. The repertoire was sequenced with immunoSEQ multiplex PCR; TCRdb's copy has only in-frame clones and lacks some. The sample yields about 76,000 clones, about 79% seen once. The sequenced sample was peripheral blood, obtained from a patient treated with radiotherapy plus ipilimumab. The origin of the receptors is a human donor with non-small cell lung cancer whose response to radiotherapy plus ipilimumab could not be evaluated. Some clones in this sample may be carry-over from other donors' samples. CDR3s include the opening cysteine and the closing phenylalanine or tryptophan. D genes are given only for firm matches. The listing skips clone size in some rows; elsewhere it reads once, few, many or a size class.

size	D	V	J	DNA	CDR3
-	-	TRBV19	TRBJ2-7	TGTGCCAGTAGTGAAGTCCTTCAGGGCTACGAGCAGTACTTC	CASSEVLQGYEQYF
-	TRBD2	TRBV7-2	TRBJ2-2	TGTGCCAGCACCCTGAGGAGATCGGGGGGATTCAACACCGGGGAGCTGTTTTTT	CASTLRRSGGFNTGELFF
-	-	TRBV4-2	TRBJ2-7	TGTGCCAGCAGCCAGGAATACGGGGGTCCCTACGAGCAGTACTTC	CASSQEYGGPYEQYF
-	TRBD1	TRBV19	TRBJ2-1	TGTGCCAGTAGTCTAGACAGGGGCCAGTACAATGAGCAGTTCTTC	CASSLDRGQYNEQFF
once	-	TRBV7-3	TRBJ2-1	TGTGCCAGCAGCCCCCTCCCCGTACAGTACAATGAGCAGTTCTTC	CASSPLPVQYNEQFF
-	-	TRBV28	TRBJ2-3	TGTGCCAGCAGTTTCCGGTTACTCAGCAGGACAGATACGCAGTATTTT	CASSFRLLSRTDTQYF
-	-	TRBV15	TRBJ1-1	TGTGCCACCAGCTCCGGTTTCTTCACCGGAGCTTTCTTT	CATSSGFFTGAFF
-	-	TRBV7-2	TRBJ1-5	TGTGCCAGCAGCTTAGCGGCGGGCAATCAGCCCCAGCATTTT	CASSLAAGNQPQHF
few	-	TRBV5-5	TRBJ1-5	TGTGCCAGCAGCTTGTTGGGGCCCAATCAGCCCCAGCATTTT	CASSLLGPNQPQHF
-	TRBD2	TRBV7-2	TRBJ2-5	TGTGCCAGTCGTCTAGCGGGGGGTAAAGAGACCCAGTACTTC	CASRLAGGKETQYF
-	TRBD2	TRBV7-9	TRBJ2-7	TGTGCCAGCGATGGGGGAGCGGGGGGTGGCGAGCAGTACTTC	CASDGGAGGGEQYF
-	TRBD1	TRBV7-9	TRBJ2-5	TGTGCCAGCAGCTTAGATGTATTACAGGGGAGAGGAGAGACCCAGTACTTC	CASSLDVLQGRGETQYF
few	-	TRBV4-3	TRBJ1-3	TGCGCCAGCAGCCAAACCCGGGCGGGGTCTGGAAACACCATATATTTT	CASSQTRAGSGNTIYF
many	-	TRBV5-4	TRBJ2-7	TGTGCCAGCAGCTTGGTGAGTAGCTGGCACGAGCAGTACTTC	CASSLVSSWHEQYF
-	TRBD1	TRBV6-5	TRBJ1-5	TGTGCCAGCAGCCCAACAGGGGATCAGCCCCAGCATTTT	CASSPTGDQPQHF
-	-	TRBV11-1	TRBJ2-3	TGTGCCAGCAGCTTATCCCCGGGACAACTCACAGATACGCAGTATTTT	CASSLSPGQLTDTQYF
once	-	TRBV9	TRBJ2-7	TGTGCCAGCAGCGCGGGTGCCGTCCGGTCCGACGGCGAGCAGTACTTC	CASSAGAVRSDGEQYF
-	-	TRBV9	TRBJ2-5	TGTGCCAGCAGCGTAGGACAGGTGGGGGGGGAGACCCAGTACTTC	CASSVGQVGGETQYF